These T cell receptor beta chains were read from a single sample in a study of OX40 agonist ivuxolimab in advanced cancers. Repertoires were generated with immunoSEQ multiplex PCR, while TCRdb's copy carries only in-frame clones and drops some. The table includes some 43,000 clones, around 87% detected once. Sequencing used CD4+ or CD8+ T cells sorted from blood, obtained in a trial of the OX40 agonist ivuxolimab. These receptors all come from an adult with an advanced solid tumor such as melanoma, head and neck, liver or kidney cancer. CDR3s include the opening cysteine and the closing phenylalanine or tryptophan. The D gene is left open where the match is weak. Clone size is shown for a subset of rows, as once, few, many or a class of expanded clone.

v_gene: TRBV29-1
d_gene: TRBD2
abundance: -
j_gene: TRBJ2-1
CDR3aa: CSGLGTSGRASYNEQFF
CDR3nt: TGCAGCGGATTAGGGACTAGCGGGAGGGCCTCCTACAATGAGCAGTTCTTC

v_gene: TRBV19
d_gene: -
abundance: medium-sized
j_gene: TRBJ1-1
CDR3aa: CASSPGRVDTNTEAFF
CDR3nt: TGTGCCAGTAGTCCAGGCAGGGTAGACACGAACACTGAAGCTTTCTTT

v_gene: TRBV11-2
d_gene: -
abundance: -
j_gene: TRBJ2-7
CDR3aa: CASSLEPGNEQYF
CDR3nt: TGTGCCAGCAGCTTAGAGCCGGGGAACGAGCAGTACTTC

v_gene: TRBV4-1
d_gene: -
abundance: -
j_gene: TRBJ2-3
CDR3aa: CASSLLGLDTDTQYF
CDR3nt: TGCGCCAGCAGCCTATTGGGCCTAGACACAGATACGCAGTATTTT

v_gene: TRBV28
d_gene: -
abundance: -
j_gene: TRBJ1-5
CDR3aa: CASRPGPTPQHF
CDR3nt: TGTGCCAGCAGACCCGGGCCGACGCCCCAGCATTTT

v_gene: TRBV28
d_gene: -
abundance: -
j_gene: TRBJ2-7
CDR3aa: CASSPGQPYEQYF
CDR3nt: TGTGCCAGCAGTCCTGGACAGCCCTACGAGCAGTACTTC

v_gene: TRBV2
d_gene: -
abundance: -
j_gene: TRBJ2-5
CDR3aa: CASSGPYGLTDQETQYF
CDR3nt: TGTGCCAGCAGTGGGCCTTACGGCCTAACAGACCAAGAGACCCAGTACTTC

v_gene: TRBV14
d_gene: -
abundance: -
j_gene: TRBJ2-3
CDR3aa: CASSPRGASTDTQYF
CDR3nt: TGTGCCAGCAGCCCCCGTGGGGCCAGCACAGATACGCAGTATTTT

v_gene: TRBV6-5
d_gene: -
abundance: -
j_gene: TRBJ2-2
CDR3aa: CASSPIRGTGELFF
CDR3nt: TGTGCCAGCAGTCCCATTCGGGGCACCGGGGAGCTGTTTTTT

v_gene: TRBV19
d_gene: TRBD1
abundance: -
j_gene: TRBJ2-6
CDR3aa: CASLGQGTSGANVLTF
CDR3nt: TGTGCCAGCCTAGGACAGGGAACCTCTGGGGCCAACGTCCTGACTTTC

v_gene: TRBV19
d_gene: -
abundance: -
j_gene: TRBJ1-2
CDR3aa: CASSTIQIPVIYGYTF
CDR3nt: TGTGCCAGTAGTACAATCCAGATCCCTGTAATCTATGGCTACACCTTC

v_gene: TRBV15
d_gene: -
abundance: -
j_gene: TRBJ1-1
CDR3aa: CATSLPGGDNTEAFF
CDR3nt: TGTGCCACCAGCCTCCCCGGGGGGGATAACACTGAAGCTTTCTTT

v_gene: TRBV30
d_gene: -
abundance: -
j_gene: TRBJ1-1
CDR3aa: CAWSPWGQVRGAFF
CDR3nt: TGTGCCTGGAGTCCGTGGGGGCAAGTACGGGGAGCTTTCTTT

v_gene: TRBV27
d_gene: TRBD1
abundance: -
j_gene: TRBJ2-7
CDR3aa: CASRITPGQGNEQYF
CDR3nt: TGTGCCAGCAGAATTACGCCGGGACAGGGAAACGAGCAGTACTTC

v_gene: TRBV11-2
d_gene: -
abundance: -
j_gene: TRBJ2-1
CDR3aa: CASSGWGEGWNEQFF
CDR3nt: TGTGCCAGCAGCGGATGGGGAGAGGGGTGGAATGAGCAGTTCTTC

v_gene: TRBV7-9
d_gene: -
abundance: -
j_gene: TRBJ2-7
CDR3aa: CASSSQSVRENGVSYEQYF
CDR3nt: TGTGCCAGCAGCTCTCAATCCGTCAGGGAGAATGGAGTGTCCTACGAGCAGTACTTC

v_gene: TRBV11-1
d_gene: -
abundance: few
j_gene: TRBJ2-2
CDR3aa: CASSSDYLDRLNTGELFF
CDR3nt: TGTGCCAGCAGCTCAGATTACCTTGACAGGCTGAACACCGGGGAGCTGTTTTTT

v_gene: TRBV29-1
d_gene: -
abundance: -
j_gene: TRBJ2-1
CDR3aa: CSADRNYNEQFF
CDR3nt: TGCAGCGCGGACAGAAACTACAATGAGCAGTTCTTC

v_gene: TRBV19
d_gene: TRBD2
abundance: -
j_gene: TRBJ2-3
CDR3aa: CASSIGAGTSGIYTDTQYF
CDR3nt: TGTGCCAGTAGTATAGGGGCTGGGACTAGCGGGATCTACACAGATACGCAGTATTTT

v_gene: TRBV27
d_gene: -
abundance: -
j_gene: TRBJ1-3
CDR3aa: CASSLGVGQVDTIYF
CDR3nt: TGTGCCAGCAGTTTAGGGGTTGGGCAGGTAGACACCATATATTTT